This is a list of T cell receptor beta chains from one sample in a study of blood T cell repertoires in COVID-19. The method was immunoSEQ multiplex PCR; TCRdb's version includes in-frame clones alone and lacks a portion of them. The sample holds about 350,000 clones, almost 90% seen once. The sample comprised PBMCs or T cells enriched from blood (not recorded which). The source is a woman in her thirties who had been exposed to COVID-19. The CDR3 runs from the conserved cysteine through the conserved F or W. A D gene is named only where the DNA matches it firmly. Size is stated for part of the rows, as once, few or many counts, or as a class when the clone is expanded.

d_call j_call v_call clone_size cdr3_aa cdr3_nt
TRBD1 TRBJ2-7 TRBV27 NA CASSLSEGTGGEQYF TGTGCCAGCAGTTTATCGGAAGGGACAGGGGGCGAGCAGTACTTC
NA TRBJ2-3 TRBV28 NA CASSFGQADTQYF TGTGCCAGCAGTTTTGGCCAGGCAGATACGCAGTATTTT
NA TRBJ2-4 TRBV5-5 NA CASSTGHGPWVNIQYF TGTGCCAGCAGCACCGGACACGGCCCCTGGGTAAACATTCAGTACTTC
NA TRBJ2-1 TRBV11-1 NA CASRDSLTYNEQFF TGTGCCAGCCGGGACTCCCTAACCTACAATGAGCAGTTCTTC
TRBD1 TRBJ1-4 TRBV28 NA CASRRTGVEKLFF TGTGCCAGCAGGAGGACAGGGGTGGAAAAACTGTTTTTT
NA TRBJ1-1 TRBV2 NA CATYDTEAFF TGTGCCACCTATGACACTGAAGCTTTCTTT
NA TRBJ2-7 TRBV12-1 NA CASSLGHPYEQYF TGTGCCAGCAGCCTGGGACATCCCTACGAGCAGTACTTC
TRBD1 TRBJ2-2 TRBV6-5 NA CASSSGQGAGTGELFF TGTGCCAGCAGTTCCGGACAGGGGGCCGGCACCGGGGAGCTGTTTTTT
NA TRBJ1-2 TRBV19 NA CASSIRTGGRGYTF TGTGCCAGTAGTATCCGGACGGGAGGGAGAGGCTACACCTTC
TRBD2 TRBJ2-2 TRBV7-8 NA CASSLARGLAGDTGELFF TGTGCCAGCAGCTTAGCCCGGGGACTAGCGGGAGACACCGGGGAGCTGTTTTTT
TRBD2 TRBJ2-1 TRBV28 few CASSPLAGGYNEQFF TGTGCCAGCAGTCCCCTAGCGGGAGGATACAATGAGCAGTTCTTC
TRBD1 TRBJ1-4 TRBV6-5 NA CASSRTGGDEKLFF TGTGCCAGCAGCCGAACAGGGGGCGATGAAAAACTGTTTTTT
NA TRBJ2-3 TRBV10-3 NA CAIRVHGDTDTQYF TGTGCCATCAGGGTTCACGGGGACACAGATACGCAGTATTTT
NA TRBJ2-1 TRBV18 NA CASSPQGVVGANEQFF TGTGCCAGCTCACCACAGGGGGTGGTGGGGGCCAATGAGCAGTTCTTC
TRBD1 TRBJ1-6 TRBV5-6 NA CASSLQQGAFHNSPLHF TGTGCCAGCAGCTTACAACAGGGGGCGTTCCATAATTCACCCCTCCACTTT
TRBD1 TRBJ1-3 TRBV5-1 few CASSLYGDRNSGNTIYF TGCGCCAGCAGCTTGTACGGGGACAGGAACTCTGGAAACACCATATATTTT
NA TRBJ2-7 TRBV28 NA CASSLRGQTYEQYF TGTGCCAGCAGCCTACGTGGACAGACGTACGAGCAGTACTTC
TRBD1 TRBJ2-7 TRBV10-2 once CASMGGTGSYEQYF TGCGCCAGCATGGGGGGGACAGGGAGCTACGAGCAGTACTTC
TRBD2 TRBJ2-5 TRBV18 NA CASSPGLSQETQYF TGTGCCAGCTCACCGGGACTATCTCAAGAGACCCAGTACTTC
NA TRBJ1-5 TRBV28 NA CASSFGGSHQPQHF TGTGCCAGCAGTTTCGGTGGGAGTCATCAGCCCCAGCATTTT
TRBD1 TRBJ2-7 TRBV6-5 NA CASSSVGGQGAYEQYF TGTGCCAGCAGTTCCGTAGGGGGACAGGGGGCCTACGAGCAGTACTTC
NA TRBJ1-5 TRBV7-2 few CASSLDVSSRGFDF TGTGCCAGCAGCTTAGATGTATCGTCCCGGGGATTCGATTTT
NA TRBJ1-2 TRBV28 NA CASSQPAAGDYGYTF TGTGCCAGCAGTCAACCCGCGGCGGGTGACTATGGCTACACCTTC
NA TRBJ1-1 TRBV3-1/TRBV3-2 NA CASSQEIGGTEAFF TGTGCCAGCAGCCAAGAAATCGGGGGCACTGAAGCTTTCTTT
TRBD2 TRBJ2-1 TRBV24-1 NA CATRSSGRANNEQFF TGTGCCACCCGTTCTAGCGGGAGGGCCAACAATGAGCAGTTCTTC
NA TRBJ1-5 TRBV30 NA CAWSVGAVDQPQHF TGTGCCTGGAGTGTAGGCGCGGTGGATCAGCCCCAGCATTTT
NA TRBJ1-1 TRBV28 NA CASRRGTEAFF TGTGCCAGCAGGAGGGGGACTGAAGCTTTCTTT
TRBD2 TRBJ2-5 TRBV30 NA CASLRGSGTQYF TGTGCCTCCCTGCGGGGGTCCGGGACCCAGTACTTC
NA TRBJ1-2 TRBV6-5 NA CASSPPALTDGYTF TGTGCCAGCAGCCCACCGGCCCTCACAGATGGCTACACCTTC
TRBD2 TRBJ2-5 TRBV11-2 once CASSPGSTSGSRETQYF TGTGCCAGCAGCCCCGGGTCGACTAGCGGGAGTAGAGAGACCCAGTACTTC
NA TRBJ2-7 TRBV10-2 NA CASVEVGEQYF TGCGCCAGCGTCGAGGTGGGCGAGCAGTACTTC
TRBD1 TRBJ2-2 TRBV5-6 NA CASSLERGPNTGELFF TGTGCCAGCAGTCTGGAGAGGGGGCCGAACACCGGGGAGCTGTTTTTT
TRBD1 TRBJ2-7 TRBV5-4 NA CASSLGDRTYEQYF TGTGCCAGCAGCTTAGGGGACAGGACCTACGAGCAGTACTTC
NA TRBJ1-2 TRBV29-1 NA CSVVLSHYGYTF TGCAGCGTTGTACTCTCGCACTATGGCTACACCTTC
TRBD2 TRBJ2-3 TRBV7-8 NA CASSLAYPAGAVTDTQYF TGTGCCAGCAGCTTAGCGTATCCAGCGGGAGCGGTAACAGATACGCAGTATTTT
NA TRBJ1-4 TRBV19 NA CASSTQGTREKLFF TGTGCCAGTAGTACGCAAGGGACTCGAGAAAAACTGTTTTTT
TRBD1 TRBJ1-6 TRBV5-1 NA CASTAGTVVSPLHF TGCGCCAGCACCGCCGGGACAGTTGTTTCACCCCTCCACTTT